This entry lists 30 T cell receptor beta chains sequenced from one sample in a study of shared clonotypes between healthy human individuals. Profiling relied on immunoSEQ multiplex PCR, and the TCRdb table lists in-frame clones only, not all of them. The sample has 550,000 to 850,000 clones; less than 85% are singletons. The sample consisted of memory CD4+ T cells sorted from blood. Subset here: CD45RA-negative fraction. The source of these receptors is a woman under 40 in good health.

The chain has TRBV9 and TRBJ2-2; 9 nucleotides agree with TRBD2. Germline V CDR1 and CDR2: SGDLS, YYNGEE. The CDR3 runs to 15 residues. V shed 4 bases, J shed 5 bases, and the junction held 6 bases outside the gene matches. The CDR3 region is CASSRGRAGTGELFF. The CDR3 DNA is TGTGCCAGCAGCCGCGGGAGGGCCGGAACCGGGGAGCTGTTTTTT.

The CDR3 loop is CASSSDRRPYEQYF. Written as DNA, the CDR3 is TGCGCCAGCAGCTCGGACAGGCGGCCCTACGAGCAGTACTTC. The gene calls are TRBV5-1 and TRBJ2-7, with 7 nucleotides matching TRBD1. V was clipped by 3 bases and J by 2 bases; unmatched bases: 5. CDR3 length: 14 residues. Germline CDR1 reads SGHRS; CDR2 reads YFSETQ.

V and J are TRBV10-3 and TRBJ1-1, with no clear D. This CDR3 spans 14 amino acids. Germline V CDR1 and CDR2: ENHRY, SYGVKD. V lost 4 bases to trimming and J lost 2 bases, with 11 bases between them. Here the CDR3 reads CAISAFGFNTEAFF. The CDR3 coding sequence is TGTGCCATCAGTGCCTTCGGCTTTAACACTGAAGCTTTCTTT.

This clone was seen a handful of times. The chain recombines TRBV6-1 with TRBJ1-2; TRBD1 matches 7 bases. Trimming cost V 4 bases and J 7 bases; bases outside gene matches: 6. The CDR3 consists of 13 residues. Looked up from germline, CDR1 is MNHNS and CDR2 is SASEGT. Here the CDR3 reads CASSGQGERGYTF. CDR3 nucleotide sequence: TGTGCCAGCAGTGGGCAGGGGGAGCGTGGCTACACCTTC.

The genes are TRBV5-1 and TRBJ1-1, with D possibly matching TRBD1 (6 bases). The CDR3 consists of 16 residues. Deletions cut 0 bases from V and 1 base from J, with 13 bases between. Germline CDR1 is SGHRS and CDR2 is YFSETQ. As DNA, the CDR3 is TGCGCCAGCAGCTTGGCCGGAGGCAGGGGGAACACTGAAGCTTTCTTT. Translated: CASSLAGGRGNTEAFF.

J is TRBJ2-7 and V is TRBV5-1; 7 bases are shared with TRBD1. After removal of 0 bases from V and 4 bases from J, the junction contained 4 bases not matched to a gene. Germline V lookup: CDR1 SGHRS, CDR2 YFSETQ. The CDR3 totals 14 residues. The chain's CDR3 is CASSLEGTEYEQYF. The CDR3 DNA reads TGCGCCAGCAGCTTGGAGGGGACAGAATACGAGCAGTACTTC.

The chain joins TRBV19 to TRBJ1-3; no reliable D call. Looked up from germline, CDR1 is LNHDA and CDR2 is SQIVND (reference sequence). Trimming took off 7 bases at V and 0 bases at J, with 13 bases between the two ends. This CDR3 is 15 amino acids long. The CDR3 sequence: CASTTTQSSGNTIYF. The CDR3 nucleotides are TGTGCCAGTACGACGACGCAAAGCTCTGGAAACACCATATATTTT.

The rearrangement joins TRBV5-1 to TRBJ2-2; perhaps TRBD1 as D (6 bases). This CDR3 has 17 amino acids. V shed 0 bases and J shed 1 base, with 13 bases lying between them. Germline V gene sequence: CDR1 SGHRS, CDR2 YFSETQ. This CDR3 reads CASSLGDNLMNTGELFF. CDR3 bases: TGCGCCAGCAGCTTGGGGGACAACCTAATGAACACCGGGGAGCTGTTTTTT. The whole variable domain, remainder taken from reference TRBV5-1 and TRBJ2-2, is KAGVTQTPRYLIKTRGQQVTLSCSPISGHRSVSWYQQTPGQGLQFLFEYFSETQRNKGNFPGRFSGRQFSNSRSEMNVSTLELGDSALYLCASSLGDNLMNTGELFFGEGSRLTVL.

The chain couples TRBV6-5 to TRBJ2-7; D ambiguous. Germline assignment: CDR1 MNHEY and CDR2 SVGAGI. CDR3 length equals 12 residues. Trimming took 2 bases from V and 5 from J, leaving 7 bases between them. The CDR3 protein is CASSYDLNEQYF. Here the CDR3 DNA reads TGTGCCAGCAGTTACGATCTTAACGAGCAGTACTTC.

The V gene is TRBV5-1, the J gene TRBJ1-4; the D is unclear. Germline CDR1 is SGHRS and CDR2 is YFSETQ. V was trimmed by 1 base and J by 8 bases, leaving 12 bases between them. The CDR3 runs 14 residues. CDR3 in amino acids: CASSLSSADEKLFF. In nucleotides, the CDR3 is TGCGCCAGCAGCTTGTCGTCGGCAGACGAAAAACTGTTTTTT.

This chain connects TRBV7-9 to TRBJ1-4; a possible D gene is TRBD1 (6 bases). Germline V gene sequence: CDR1 SEHNR, CDR2 FQNEAQ (reference sequence). The CDR3 extends over 15 amino acids. The V gene lost 5 bases and the J gene lost 8 bases, with 18 bases spanning the gap. The DNA of the CDR3 is TGTGCCAGCAGCCGTCAGGGGCTCTCGGGAGAAAAACTGTTTTTT. Encoded protein: CASSRQGLSGEKLFF.

A few counts support this clone. CDR3 sequence (DNA): TGTGCCAGCAGATCTAACTTCAGGGGCACAGATACGCAGTATTTT. Translated: CASRSNFRGTDTQYF. The chain is built from TRBV27 and TRBJ2-3; D is perhaps TRBD1 (5 bases). From germline, CDR1 is MNHEY and CDR2 SMNVEV (reference sequence). CDR3 length equals 15 residues. The V gene lost 6 bases and the J gene lost 1 base, with 14 bases spanning the gap.

This chain links TRBV5-1 with TRBJ2-3; D uncertain. The CDR3 contains 15 residues. The germline V and J ends were trimmed by 0 bases and 4 bases, with 12 bases remaining between them. Germline loops: CDR1 SGHRS, CDR2 YFSETQ. The CDR3 coding sequence is TGCGCCAGCAGCTTGGCCTCACGGGCCGCAGATACGCAGTATTTT. Translated, it gives CASSLASRAADTQYF.

This clone was recorded many times. The chain uses TRBV5-1 and TRBJ2-7; the D is unclear. CDR1 and CDR2 from the germline V gene are SGHRS and YFSETQ. The CDR3 runs 13 residues. V lost 3 bases, J lost 0 bases, and 7 bases lay in between. CDR3 sequence: CASSSTFSYEQYF. CDR3 DNA sequence: TGCGCCAGCAGCTCAACCTTCTCCTACGAGCAGTACTTC.

In this sample, this clone turned up a few times. The gene calls are TRBV7-2 and TRBJ2-2; TRBD2 matches 11 bases. CDR3 length: 16 amino acids. Germline CDR1 is SGHTA and CDR2 is FQGNSA. Germline trimming cut 4 bases from V and 6 bases from J; bases unmatched to any gene: 7. The CDR3 sequence: CASSYRLAGGPGELFF. CDR3 nucleotide sequence: TGTGCCAGCAGCTACCGCCTAGCGGGAGGTCCCGGGGAGCTGTTTTTT.

This chain uses TRBV6-1 with TRBJ2-3; 7 bases line up with TRBD2. This CDR3 region has 15 residues. V shed 7 bases, J shed 5 bases, and the junction held 12 bases outside the gene matches. Germline V lookup: CDR1 MNHNS, CDR2 SASEGT. This chain's CDR3 is CASMRGRAVEDTQYF. The CDR3 DNA sequence: TGTGCCAGCATGAGAGGGAGGGCCGTTGAAGATACGCAGTATTTT.

The V gene is TRBV9, the J gene TRBJ2-3; D is undetermined. The CDR3 is made up of 12 amino acids. Deletions cut 0 bases from V and 11 bases from J, with 10 bases between. The germline V gene encodes CDR1 SGDLS and CDR2 YYNGEE. CDR3 coding DNA: TGTGCCAGCAGCGTAGTGTCGGGCGTGCAGTATTTT. This encodes CASSVVSGVQYF.

This clone was seen a single time. No conserved phenylalanine or tryptophan ends this CDR3, so it is likely a read error. No DNA is shown, since the ends of the CDR3 on it are uncertain; the CDR3 is the one TCRdb lists. The chain carries TRBV27 and TRBJ1-4; TRBD1 is the table's D call and was not checked against the DNA. The V gene's germline CDR1 is MNHEY and CDR2 SMNVEV (reference sequence). Both ends counted, the CDR3 spans 11 residues. CDR3: CASSPLIQGGC.

This sequence joins TRBV2 and TRBJ2-5; D ambiguous. Germline V gene lookup returns CDR1 SNHLY and CDR2 FYNNEI. CDR3 length: 12 residues. V gave up 6 bases and J gave up 5 bases, with 10 bases separating them. CDR3 in amino acids: CASRPTGETQYF. For the CDR3, the DNA is TGTGCCAGCAGGCCTACGGGTGAGACCCAGTACTTC.

The rearrangement links TRBV5-6 to TRBJ2-3, with D perhaps matching TRBD2 (6 bases). Trimming removed 5 bases at V and 9 bases at J, with 16 bases between. Germline lookup yields CDR1 SGHDT and CDR2 YYEEEE. This CDR3 has 13 residues. The CDR3 is CASRHWGGRTQYF. The CDR3 DNA reads TGTGCCAGCAGGCATTGGGGAGGAAGGACGCAGTATTTT.

The rearrangement uses TRBV7-3 and TRBJ2-6; weak D call: TRBD1 (5 bases). CDR3 size: 20 residues. V lost 4 bases and J 0 bases, leaving 22 bases between the germline ends. Germline lookup yields CDR1 SGHTA and CDR2 FQGTGA. The CDR3, as DNA: TGTGCCAGCAGCTCTGAGCCAACAGGTTCCGTCATCTCTGGGGCCAACGTCCTGACTTTC. Translating gives CASSSEPTGSVISGANVLTF.

V usage is TRBV7-2 and J usage is TRBJ2-5; D is perhaps TRBD1 (6 bases). The CDR3 length is 16 residues. Trimming removed 5 bases at V and 0 bases at J, with 16 bases between. In germline, CDR1 is SGHTA, CDR2 FQGNSA. CDR3 in amino acids: CASSPWGRTYQETQYF. CDR3 nucleotide sequence: TGTGCCAGCAGCCCATGGGGGCGCACGTACCAAGAGACCCAGTACTTC.

The rearrangement links TRBV19 to TRBJ2-7; perhaps TRBD2 as D (6 bases). Trimming pared 4 bases from V and 2 bases from J, leaving 15 bases between. In germline, CDR1 is LNHDA, CDR2 SQIVND (reference sequence). The length of the CDR3 is 15 residues. The CDR3 DNA follows: TGTGCCAGTAGTAGTAGGGGACTGGACCCCTACGAGCAGTACTTC. It yields the protein CASSSRGLDPYEQYF.

The chain combines TRBV19 with TRBJ2-3, with 9 bases lining up with TRBD2. J was trimmed by 1 base and V by 5 bases; bases with no gene match: 4. This CDR3 region has 15 residues. Germline-derived CDR1 and CDR2 are LNHDA and SQIVND (reference sequence). The CDR3 loop is CASSYLAGGTDTQYF. In nucleotides, the CDR3 is TGTGCCAGTAGTTATTTAGCGGGAGGCACAGATACGCAGTATTTT. The variable domain in full, completed from reference TRBV19 and TRBJ2-3, reads DGGITQSPKYLFRKEGQNVTLSCEQNLNHDAMYWYRQDPGQGLRLIYYSQIVNDFQKGDIAEGYSVSREKKESFPLTVTSAQKNPTAFYLCASSYLAGGTDTQYFGPGTRLTVL.

The V call is TRBV6-1, the J call TRBJ1-4, with D unresolved. V was cut by 6 bases and J by 0 bases, with 11 bases left in between. The CDR3 is made up of 15 amino acids. Germline-derived CDR1 and CDR2 are MNHNS and SASEGT. The CDR3 protein is CASRERFATNEKLFF. For the CDR3, the DNA is TGTGCCAGCAGGGAAAGATTTGCAACTAATGAAAAACTGTTTTTT.

This clone was seen a handful of times. The chain is built from TRBV18 and TRBJ2-7; possibly TRBD1 or TRBD2 for D (5 bases each). V was trimmed by 3 bases and J by 5 bases, leaving 11 bases between them. CDR1 and CDR2 (germline): KGHSH, LQKENI. The CDR3 runs 13 residues. The DNA for the CDR3 is TGTGCCAGCTCACCCGGGACGGCCCACGAGCAGTACTTC. Its translation is CASSPGTAHEQYF.

Note on this clone: This could be a read error, since a much larger clone is one nucleotide away. This sample includes further DNA sequences coding for the same CDR3. The CDR3 sequence is CASSTKETQYF. CDR3 nucleotides: TGTGCCAGCAGCACGAAAGAGACCCAGTACTTC. The gene calls are TRBV2 and TRBJ2-5, with D uncertain. The CDR3 has 11 amino acids. The V end was cut by 6 bases, the J end by 3 bases, with 5 bases between. Germline CDR1 reads SNHLY; CDR2 reads FYNNEI.

This chain links TRBV9 with TRBJ2-5, with 11 bases matching TRBD2. Trimming took 3 bases from V and 5 from J; bases not matched to a gene: 9. The CDR3 loop spans 16 amino acids. Germline CDR1 is SGDLS and CDR2 is YYNGEE. The CDR3 sequence: CASSALGLAVGETQYF. Written as DNA, the CDR3 is TGTGCCAGCAGCGCCCTGGGACTAGCGGTCGGGGAGACCCAGTACTTC.

DNA of the CDR3: TGTGCCAGCTCACCACGAGAAGGAGACAATCAGCCCCAGCATTTT. Its protein product is CASSPREGDNQPQHF. This chain connects TRBV18 to TRBJ1-5; no clear D. CDR1 is KGHSH and CDR2 is LQKENI in the germline V gene. V lost 1 base and J 3 bases, leaving 10 bases between the germline ends. The CDR3 length is 15 residues. The whole variable domain, remainder taken from reference TRBV18 and TRBJ1-5, is NAGVMQNPRHLVRRRGQEARLRCSPMKGHSHVYWYRQLPEEGLKFMVYLQKENIIDESGMPKERFSAEFPKEGPSILRIQQVVRGDSAAYFCASSPREGDNQPQHFGDGTRLSIL.

The chain employs TRBV5-1 and TRBJ2-3, with D tentatively TRBD1 (6 bases). V dropped 0 bases and J dropped 3 bases, with 11 bases sitting between them. The CDR3 has 15 amino acids. Germline V CDR1 and CDR2: SGHRS, YFSETQ. This chain's CDR3 is CASSLAGQTTDTQYF. The CDR3 coding sequence is TGCGCCAGCAGCTTGGCGGGACAAACAACAGATACGCAGTATTTT.